This TCR beta chain was captured by sequencing in a study of blood T cells in healthy people across ages (dated by TCRdb to between 2015 and 2016). Notes on the research overall: In model experiments, roughly one uniquely barcoded TCR beta cDNA molecule per two T cells was captured by template switching. To track age-related changes in TCR beta repertoire diversity, the study relied on deep sequencing normalized with unique cDNA molecular identifiers. Donors were grouped into four age groups: young (average roughly 15 years), middle-aged (under 40), aged (roughly 67) and long-lived (82). Donors of different ages were randomly distributed across sequencing lanes to avoid experimental bias. Two additional independent replicas of 1 million unique cDNA reads from the same blood draw were analyzed for two donors (one aged 18 to 30 and one aged 80 or older). Broad study findings and their caveats: Estimates of total diversity from one million sequenced T cells were regarded as lower bounds and underestimates. Because profiling used bulk unsorted PBMCs, naive and antigen-experienced compartments could not be compared conclusively. Observed TCR beta diversity per million T cells fell roughly linearly with age, and a significant reduction was already apparent by age approximately 40. Compared with the aged group, the long-lived group had more naive CD4+ T cells, fewer expanded clones and increased TCR diversity, a pattern suggesting age selection. The percentage of naive T cells measured by flow cytometry correlated strongly with observed TCR beta diversity. Because donor CMV infection status was unknown, age-related changes in expanded clonotypes were potentially confounded.

Library preparation employed 5' RACE. The instrument was an Illumina HiSeq 2500. The second PCR ran for about 6 to 11 cycles and used a J-beta primer mix along with a sample-barcoded 5' primer. A template-switch 5' adaptor carrying 12 random nucleotides introduced a unique molecular identifier onto each TCR beta cDNA molecule. Each sample yielded at least 2.5 million CDR3-containing paired-end reads. All of the RNA was converted into first-strand cDNA using the Mint cDNA synthesis kit, with a TRBC-specific oligonucleotide serving as the primer. Following uracil-DNA glycosylase treatment, a first 18-cycle PCR with universal primers M1SS and BC2_uni_R was performed on all cDNA. Under the source paper's analysis protocol: For normalization, 1 million high-quality reads, each with a distinct molecular identifier, were randomly selected from each sample. Reads sharing molecular identifiers were discarded rather than binned into consensus sequences. MiTCR, run with a Q25 quality threshold and the strictest error-elimination algorithm, handled CDR3 identification, clonotype clustering and error correction. A nonparametric unseen species model with Euler transformation was used to estimate lower-bound total TCR beta diversity. TCRdb handled the public reads itself, with Q25 trimming in fastp and clone calling in MiXCR, and kept productive beta chains. Each CDR3 protein gets just one entry, which takes the most common genes and DNA from the rows behind it. In this record, the V and J calls reflect TCRdb's handling and not the investigators' own analysis. The sample profile shows hundreds of thousands of distinct CDR3 sequences; roughly 48% of them were found once. The top ten hold around 23% of the sample.

This clonotype was observed at least ten times. Its antigen specificity is not known. Base qualities are not at hand, and no much larger clone is one base apart. V is pruned by 11 bases and J by 5 bases, leaving 3 bases of the junction without a gene match. The CDR3 has 12 amino acids, counting the end cysteine and phenylalanine. Just CDR3 DNA is preserved here, 36 bases in frame from base 1. Sequences MNHEY (CDR1) and SVGAGI (CDR2) are obtained from the germline V gene. Systemically healthy Caucasian individuals from Russia, 35 to 50 in total and aged about 6 to 100 years, were included as donors. Roughly 9.5 milliliters of peripheral blood were drawn from each donor into EDTA-treated Vacutainer tubes. PBMCs were isolated by Ficoll-Paque density-gradient centrifugation, with at least 7 million obtained per sample. Trizol reagent was used to extract total RNA from the PBMCs, yielding at least 5 micrograms per sample. The percentages of naive CD45RAhigh/CD27high T cells were determined by flow cytometry on a PBMC aliquot from every donor.

The sequenced sample consisted of blood. The V and J segments used are TRBV6-5 and TRBJ2-5; 12 bases in the middle match TRBD2. The sequence derives from an older man in good health. CDR3 reads: CAAGTSGETQYF. The nucleotides read TGTGCCGCAGGGACTAGCGGGGAGACCCAGTACTTC.